Given below is one T cell receptor beta chain in context. As for time point: pretreatment peripheral blood. Enrolled patients showed locally advanced or metastatic urothelial carcinoma. The sample comes from a study of PD-L1 blockade in urothelial cancer. The CDR3 has 12 amino acids. Trimming left V 1 base short and J 7 bases short, with 5 bases between. Germline loops: CDR1 SGHAT, CDR2 FQNNGV. Spiking each PCR with synthetic TCR analog templates was performed. Profiling relied on immunoSEQ multiplex PCR, and the TCRdb table lists in-frame clones only, not all of them. The table has 55,000 to 85,000 clones, roughly 84% seen once.

This clonotype was obtained from a woman in her 70s with urothelial cancer. The sample in question was PBMCs, obtained around atezolizumab (anti-PD-L1) treatment. The J gene is TRBJ2-4, the V gene TRBV11-2; TRBD1 might be the D (5 bases). The CDR3 protein is CASSLAGNIQYF. CDR3 bases: TGTGCCAGCAGCTTAGCAGGGAACATTCAGTACTTC.